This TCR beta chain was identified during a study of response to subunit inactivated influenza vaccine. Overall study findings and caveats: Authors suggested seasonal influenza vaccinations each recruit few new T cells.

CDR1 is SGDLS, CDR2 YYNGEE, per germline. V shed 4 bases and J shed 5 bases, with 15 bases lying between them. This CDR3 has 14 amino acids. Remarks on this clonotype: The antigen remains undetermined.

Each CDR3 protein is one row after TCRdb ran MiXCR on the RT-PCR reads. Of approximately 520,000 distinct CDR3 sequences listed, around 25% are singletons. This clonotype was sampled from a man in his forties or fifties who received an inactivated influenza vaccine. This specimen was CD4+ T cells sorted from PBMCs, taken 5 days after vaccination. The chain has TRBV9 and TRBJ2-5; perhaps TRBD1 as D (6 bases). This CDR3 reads CASSLGHLRETQYF. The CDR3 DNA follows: TGTGCCAGCAGCTTGGGACACCTCCGGGAGACCCAGTACTTC.